A selection of T cell receptor beta chains follows, all from one sample in a study of blood T cells in healthy people across ages. TCRdb recomputed calls from the 5' RACE reads with MiXCR, one row per CDR3 protein. The sample holds some 1.4 million distinct CDR3 sequences, around 42% seen once. Material: blood. Receptor source: a woman aged 18-30 years in good health. Each CDR3 is given with its conserved first and last residue. A D gene is named only where the DNA matches it firmly. Rows may omit the clone size; those that give it use once, few, many or a size class.

few,TRBJ1-4,-,TRBV13,CASAREGPEELFF,TGTGCCAGCGCAAGGGAGGGGCCCGAGGAACTGTTTTTT
-,TRBJ2-5,TRBD2,TRBV20-1,CSARDSGRGQETQYF,TGCAGTGCTAGAGATAGCGGGAGAGGGCAAGAGACCCAGTACTTC
few,TRBJ2-7,TRBD2,TRBV4-2,CASSLSGRDSYEQYF,TGTGCCAGCAGCCTCAGCGGGAGGGACTCCTACGAGCAGTACTTC
-,TRBJ2-7,TRBD2,TRBV20-1,CSAMALAGGGYEQYF,TGCAGTGCAATGGCCCTAGCGGGAGGTGGCTACGAGCAGTACTTC
many,TRBJ2-5,-,TRBV2,CASSGQETQYF,TGTGCCAGCAGTGGACAAGAGACCCAGTACTTC
-,TRBJ2-2,-,TRBV9,CASRQGSVGELFF,TGTGCCAGCAGGCAGGGGAGCGTCGGGGAGCTGTTTTTT
-,TRBJ2-7,-,TRBV10-3,CAISVVGRTDNEQYF,TGTGCCATCAGTGTAGTTGGCAGGACGGACAATGAGCAGTACTTC
-,TRBJ1-2,TRBD1,TRBV20-1,CSAGGMRQGVYGYTF,TGCAGTGCGGGGGGAATGAGACAGGGCGTCTATGGCTACACCTTC
-,TRBJ2-4,TRBD2,TRBV6-6,CASSYKWRELGDIQYF,TGTGCCAGCAGTTATAAATGGCGGGAGTTGGGAGACATTCAGTACTTC
few,TRBJ2-3,TRBD2,TRBV11-2,CASSLGASGRPTSTDTQYF,TGTGCCAGCAGCTTAGGGGCTAGCGGGAGGCCTACTAGCACAGATACGCAGTATTTT
-,TRBJ2-1,TRBD2,TRBV29-1,CSVKETGRWDEQFF,TGCAGCGTTAAAGAAACCGGGAGGTGGGATGAGCAGTTCTTC
-,TRBJ2-7,TRBD2,TRBV3-1,CASSQGAGVSPYEQYF,TGTGCCAGCAGCCAAGGGGCGGGAGTTTCCCCTTACGAGCAGTACTTC
-,TRBJ2-7,TRBD1,TRBV28,CASRPGGTGGYEQYF,TGTGCCAGCAGACCTGGGGGGACAGGGGGTTACGAGCAGTACTTC
-,TRBJ2-1,-,TRBV9,CASSPSWREQFF,TGTGCCAGCAGCCCCTCGTGGCGGGAGCAGTTCTTC
-,TRBJ2-1,TRBD2,TRBV6-5,CASIPGGGDEQFF,TGTGCCAGCATTCCGGGAGGTGGGGATGAGCAGTTCTTC
-,TRBJ2-3,TRBD2,TRBV20-1,CSATLGGADTQYF,TGCAGTGCTACCCTGGGGGGGGCAGATACGCAGTATTTT
-,TRBJ1-5,TRBD1,TRBV7-2,CASSLAGTGNSQPQHF,TGTGCCAGCAGCTTAGCAGGGACAGGGAATAGCCAGCCCCAGCATTTT
-,TRBJ2-2,-,TRBV6-4,CASSSAFANTGELFF,TGTGCCAGCAGTTCAGCGTTCGCGAACACCGGGGAGCTGTTTTTT
many,TRBJ2-3,-,TRBV29-1,CSVGTGALGDTQYF,TGCAGCGTTGGTACCGGGGCCCTTGGAGATACGCAGTATTTT
-,TRBJ2-1,TRBD2,TRBV20-1,CSTTILAGGYNEQFF,TGCAGTACGACTATTCTAGCGGGAGGATACAATGAGCAGTTCTTC
-,TRBJ1-1,-,TRBV6-5,CASTQVKGEAFF,TGTGCCAGCACCCAAGTCAAGGGGGAAGCTTTCTTT
-,TRBJ2-3,-,TRBV6-2/TRBV6-3,CASSSREADSTDTQYF,TGTGCCAGCAGTTCCAGGGAAGCGGATAGCACAGATACGCAGTATTTT
few,TRBJ2-5,TRBD2,TRBV29-1,CSVQGTSGYNEQYF,TGCAGCGTCCAAGGGACTAGCGGTTACAATGAGCAGTACTTC
-,TRBJ1-2,TRBD1,TRBV6-5,CATRGAQGTYGYTF,TGTGCCACCAGGGGGGCACAGGGGACCTATGGCTACACCTTC
-,TRBJ2-1,-,TRBV21-1,CASSPRKGTYNEQFF,TGTGCCAGCAGCCCCAGGAAGGGTACCTACAATGAGCAGTTCTTC
-,TRBJ2-3,TRBD2,TRBV20-1,CSASRSGGTDTQYF,TGCAGTGCTTCCCGGAGCGGGGGCACAGATACGCAGTATTTT